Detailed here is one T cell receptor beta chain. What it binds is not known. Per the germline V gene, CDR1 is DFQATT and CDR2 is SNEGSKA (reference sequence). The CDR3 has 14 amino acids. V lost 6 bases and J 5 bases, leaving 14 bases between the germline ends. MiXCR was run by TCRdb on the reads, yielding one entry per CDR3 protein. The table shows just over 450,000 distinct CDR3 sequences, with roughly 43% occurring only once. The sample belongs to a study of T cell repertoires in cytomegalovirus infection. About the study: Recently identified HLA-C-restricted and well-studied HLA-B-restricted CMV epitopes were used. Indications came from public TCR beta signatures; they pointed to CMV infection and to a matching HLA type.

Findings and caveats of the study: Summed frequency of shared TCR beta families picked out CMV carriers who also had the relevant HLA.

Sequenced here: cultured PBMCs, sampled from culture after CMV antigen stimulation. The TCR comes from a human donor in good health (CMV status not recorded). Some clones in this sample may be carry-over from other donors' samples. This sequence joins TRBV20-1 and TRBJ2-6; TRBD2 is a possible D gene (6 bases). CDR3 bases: TGCAGTGCCCCCCAGGGAGGCTGGGCCAACGTCCTGACTTTC. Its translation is CSAPQGGWANVLTF.